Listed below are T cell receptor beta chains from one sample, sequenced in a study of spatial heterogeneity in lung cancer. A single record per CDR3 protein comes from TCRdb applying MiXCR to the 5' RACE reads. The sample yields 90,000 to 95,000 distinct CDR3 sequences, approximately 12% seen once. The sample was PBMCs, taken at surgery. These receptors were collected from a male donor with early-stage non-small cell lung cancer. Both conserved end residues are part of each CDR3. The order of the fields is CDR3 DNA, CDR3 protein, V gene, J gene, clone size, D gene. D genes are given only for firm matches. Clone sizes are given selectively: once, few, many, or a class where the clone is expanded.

cdr3_nt: TGCGCCAGCAGCCACCCGGGACTAGCGGGGGGACCAAACCGGAATGAGCAGTTCTTC
cdr3_aa: CASSHPGLAGGPNRNEQFF
v_call: TRBV4-1
j_call: TRBJ2-1
clone_size: many
d_call: TRBD2

cdr3_nt: TGTGCCAGCAGATCGGGACAGTTGAGCACAGATACGCAGTATTTT
cdr3_aa: CASRSGQLSTDTQYF
v_call: TRBV7-2
j_call: TRBJ2-3
clone_size: -
d_call: TRBD1

cdr3_nt: TGTGCCAGCAGCCGCCGGACTAGCGGGGATGGCGCAGATACGCAGTATTTT
cdr3_aa: CASSRRTSGDGADTQYF
v_call: TRBV7-9
j_call: TRBJ2-3
clone_size: few
d_call: TRBD2

cdr3_nt: TGTGCCAGCAGCTCCGGGGGGCGACAGCCCCAGCATTTT
cdr3_aa: CASSSGGRQPQHF
v_call: TRBV7-2
j_call: TRBJ1-5
clone_size: -
d_call: -

cdr3_nt: TGTGCCAGCAGTCTGCTGAGGGAGGACACTGAAGCTTTCTTT
cdr3_aa: CASSLLREDTEAFF
v_call: TRBV28
j_call: TRBJ1-1
clone_size: -
d_call: -

cdr3_nt: TGTGCCATCAGTGCCGGCGGCCCCTATGGCTACACCTTC
cdr3_aa: CAISAGGPYGYTF
v_call: TRBV10-3
j_call: TRBJ1-2
clone_size: -
d_call: -

cdr3_nt: TGTGCCATCAGTGGCCAGGGCCCGAACACCGGGGAGCTGTTTTTT
cdr3_aa: CAISGQGPNTGELFF
v_call: TRBV10-3
j_call: TRBJ2-2
clone_size: few
d_call: -

cdr3_nt: TGTGCCAGCAGCCCCGGGGACAGTCCTTCGGGTGCAGATACGCAGTATTTT
cdr3_aa: CASSPGDSPSGADTQYF
v_call: TRBV11-2
j_call: TRBJ2-3
clone_size: few
d_call: TRBD1

cdr3_nt: TGTGCCAGCAGTTTGGGTCTGGGGGCGGAGGGTGAGCAGTTCTTC
cdr3_aa: CASSLGLGAEGEQFF
v_call: TRBV12-3/TRBV12-4
j_call: TRBJ2-1
clone_size: -
d_call: -

cdr3_nt: TGTGCCATCGGAGGACTAGCGGGGGCCAATGAGCAGTTCTTC
cdr3_aa: CAIGGLAGANEQFF
v_call: TRBV10-3
j_call: TRBJ2-1
clone_size: few
d_call: TRBD2

cdr3_nt: TGTGCCAGCAGTTGGTCGATGGGGGTTGGAAACACCATATATTTT
cdr3_aa: CASSWSMGVGNTIYF
v_call: TRBV28
j_call: TRBJ1-3
clone_size: few
d_call: -

cdr3_nt: TGTGCCAGCATCCTTCAAGGACAGGGGGCCTACGAGCAGTACTTC
cdr3_aa: CASILQGQGAYEQYF
v_call: TRBV28
j_call: TRBJ2-7
clone_size: many
d_call: TRBD1

cdr3_nt: TGTGCCAGCAGGCCCGGGACTACCGGGTACAATGAGCAGTTCTTC
cdr3_aa: CASRPGTTGYNEQFF
v_call: TRBV27
j_call: TRBJ2-1
clone_size: -
d_call: TRBD2

cdr3_nt: TGTGCCAGCAGCGCGGTTCTGGGGGCTAGCGGGACTGGGGCCAACGTCCTGACTTTC
cdr3_aa: CASSAVLGASGTGANVLTF
v_call: TRBV9
j_call: TRBJ2-6
clone_size: -
d_call: TRBD2

cdr3_nt: TGTGCCAGCAGCTCCGCCGGGACAAGGGCCGCAGATACGCAGTATTTT
cdr3_aa: CASSSAGTRAADTQYF
v_call: TRBV5-4
j_call: TRBJ2-3
clone_size: -
d_call: -

cdr3_nt: TGTGCCAGCAGTCCGGGGCGGGAGCTCGAGCAGTACTTC
cdr3_aa: CASSPGRELEQYF
v_call: TRBV6-2/TRBV6-3
j_call: TRBJ2-7
clone_size: -
d_call: TRBD2

cdr3_nt: TGTGCCAGCAAAGCGGAGGGGGCCTATGGCTACACCTTC
cdr3_aa: CASKAEGAYGYTF
v_call: TRBV28
j_call: TRBJ1-2
clone_size: -
d_call: TRBD1

cdr3_nt: TGCGCCAGCAGCTTGGTTACTAGCGGGGGGAAAGATACGCAGTATTTT
cdr3_aa: CASSLVTSGGKDTQYF
v_call: TRBV5-1
j_call: TRBJ2-3
clone_size: many
d_call: TRBD2

cdr3_nt: TGCAGTGCTTGTCCGGACAGGGGAACTGAAGCTTTCTTT
cdr3_aa: CSACPDRGTEAFF
v_call: TRBV20-1
j_call: TRBJ1-1
clone_size: many
d_call: TRBD1

cdr3_nt: TGTGCCAGCAGCGGCCGGGACGACCTCTCCTACAATGAGCAGTTCTTC
cdr3_aa: CASSGRDDLSYNEQFF
v_call: TRBV7-9
j_call: TRBJ2-1
clone_size: -
d_call: -

cdr3_nt: TGCAGTGCTTTCAGAGCCAACAGGGGCGACACTGAAGCTTTCTTT
cdr3_aa: CSAFRANRGDTEAFF
v_call: TRBV20-1
j_call: TRBJ1-1
clone_size: -
d_call: TRBD1

cdr3_nt: TGCAGCGTTGAAGATATACGGGAAAACTCCTACGAGCAGTACTTC
cdr3_aa: CSVEDIRENSYEQYF
v_call: TRBV29-1
j_call: TRBJ2-7
clone_size: few
d_call: -

cdr3_nt: TGCAGCGTCCAATCCGAGAACACTGAAGCTTTCTTT
cdr3_aa: CSVQSENTEAFF
v_call: TRBV29-1
j_call: TRBJ1-1
clone_size: few
d_call: -

cdr3_nt: TGTGCCAGCAGCCGAGGACTAGCGGGAGCGACGAGCTCCTACAATGAGCAGTTCTTC
cdr3_aa: CASSRGLAGATSSYNEQFF
v_call: TRBV7-9
j_call: TRBJ2-1
clone_size: many
d_call: TRBD2

cdr3_nt: TGTGCCTGGAGAAATTCACCCCTCCACTTT
cdr3_aa: CAWRNSPLHF
v_call: TRBV30
j_call: TRBJ1-6
clone_size: -
d_call: -

cdr3_nt: TGTGCCAGCAGTCCGGGGTCGTTCCGGGACATTCAGTACTTC
cdr3_aa: CASSPGSFRDIQYF
v_call: TRBV27
j_call: TRBJ2-4
clone_size: many
d_call: -

cdr3_nt: TGTGCCACCAGCACTAGCGGGAGTAGTCCCAATGAGCAGTTCTTC
cdr3_aa: CATSTSGSSPNEQFF
v_call: TRBV24-1
j_call: TRBJ2-1
clone_size: many
d_call: TRBD2

cdr3_nt: TGTGCAACTGCTGGGTTTAACACTGAAGCTTTCTTT
cdr3_aa: CATAGFNTEAFF
v_call: TRBV27
j_call: TRBJ1-1
clone_size: few
d_call: -

cdr3_nt: TGTGCCACCAGTGCCTTGAGGGGCTCCTACGAGCAGTACTTC
cdr3_aa: CATSALRGSYEQYF
v_call: TRBV15
j_call: TRBJ2-7
clone_size: -
d_call: -

cdr3_nt: TGCGCCAGCAGCTTGGGACCATCGGGACGCAATGAGCAGTTCTTC
cdr3_aa: CASSLGPSGRNEQFF
v_call: TRBV5-1
j_call: TRBJ2-1
clone_size: many
d_call: -

cdr3_nt: TGTGCCAGCAGCGTAGACGGGAGCACAGATACGCAGTATTTT
cdr3_aa: CASSVDGSTDTQYF
v_call: TRBV9
j_call: TRBJ2-3
clone_size: many
d_call: -

cdr3_nt: TGCAGCGTCCCCGACAGGGGAGGGCAGTTCTTC
cdr3_aa: CSVPDRGGQFF
v_call: TRBV29-1
j_call: TRBJ2-1
clone_size: -
d_call: TRBD1

cdr3_nt: TGCAGCGTTGGGCTCGGGAGAAATGAGCAGTTCTTC
cdr3_aa: CSVGLGRNEQFF
v_call: TRBV29-1
j_call: TRBJ2-1
clone_size: many
d_call: -

cdr3_nt: TGTGCCAGCAGTGAAGCAGGAGGGGCTGGGGCCAACGTCCTGACTTTC
cdr3_aa: CASSEAGGAGANVLTF
v_call: TRBV6-1
j_call: TRBJ2-6
clone_size: few
d_call: -

cdr3_nt: TGTGCCAGCAGCTTGGCGGGGACTGAGAGGCATACGCAGTATTTT
cdr3_aa: CASSLAGTERHTQYF
v_call: TRBV7-2
j_call: TRBJ2-3
clone_size: -
d_call: -

cdr3_nt: TGTGCCAGCAGCTTAGACGGACAGGTTGGAAACACCATATATTTT
cdr3_aa: CASSLDGQVGNTIYF
v_call: TRBV7-6
j_call: TRBJ1-3
clone_size: many
d_call: TRBD1

cdr3_nt: TGTGCCTGGACCTTTAGGGGGGACCCACCCAACGAGCAGTACTTC
cdr3_aa: CAWTFRGDPPNEQYF
v_call: TRBV30
j_call: TRBJ2-7
clone_size: few
d_call: -

cdr3_nt: TGTGCCAGCAGGCGTTTGGGGTCGTTGAGTGAGCAGTTCTTC
cdr3_aa: CASRRLGSLSEQFF
v_call: TRBV28
j_call: TRBJ2-1
clone_size: many
d_call: -

cdr3_nt: TGTGCCAGCAGCCCCCGCTCTGGCTACACCTTC
cdr3_aa: CASSPRSGYTF
v_call: TRBV7-3
j_call: TRBJ1-2
clone_size: -
d_call: -

cdr3_nt: TGTGCCAGCACCCTTGCGGGAGAGGGACGTTACGGCTACACCTTC
cdr3_aa: CASTLAGEGRYGYTF
v_call: TRBV12-3/TRBV12-4
j_call: TRBJ1-2
clone_size: -
d_call: -

cdr3_nt: TGCAGTGCTACAAGGACAGGGGGCGGGGAAGCTTTCTTT
cdr3_aa: CSATRTGGGEAFF
v_call: TRBV20-1
j_call: TRBJ1-1
clone_size: -
d_call: TRBD1

cdr3_nt: TGCAGTGCCCCAACTAGGACTAGCGGGAGAACCGATGAGCAGTTCTTC
cdr3_aa: CSAPTRTSGRTDEQFF
v_call: TRBV20-1
j_call: TRBJ2-1
clone_size: -
d_call: TRBD2

cdr3_nt: TGTGCCAGCAGCTTAGGCGGGAGGGATGCAGATACGCAGTATTTT
cdr3_aa: CASSLGGRDADTQYF
v_call: TRBV7-2
j_call: TRBJ2-3
clone_size: few
d_call: TRBD2

cdr3_nt: TGCGCCAGCAGCCAAGATACAGCGGGGGGGTTGAGCTCCTACAATGAGCAGTTCTTC
cdr3_aa: CASSQDTAGGLSSYNEQFF
v_call: TRBV4-3
j_call: TRBJ2-1
clone_size: few
d_call: TRBD2

cdr3_nt: TGTGCCAGCAGCTTCGGGACAGCTGAAGAGACCCAGTACTTC
cdr3_aa: CASSFGTAEETQYF
v_call: TRBV7-8
j_call: TRBJ2-5
clone_size: -
d_call: TRBD1

cdr3_nt: TGCGCCAGCAGCTTGGGAACGATAACGGATACGCAGTATTTT
cdr3_aa: CASSLGTITDTQYF
v_call: TRBV5-1
j_call: TRBJ2-3
clone_size: -
d_call: -

cdr3_nt: TGTGCCAGCAGCGGGCGGGATTTTTCAGATACGCAGTATTTT
cdr3_aa: CASSGRDFSDTQYF
v_call: TRBV12-3/TRBV12-4
j_call: TRBJ2-3
clone_size: -
d_call: -

cdr3_nt: TGCAGTGCTAAGGCGGACGGCTTCTATAATTCACCCCTCCACTTT
cdr3_aa: CSAKADGFYNSPLHF
v_call: TRBV20-1
j_call: TRBJ1-6
clone_size: few
d_call: -

cdr3_nt: TGCAGTGCTAGGAGGGATACGCAGTATTTT
cdr3_aa: CSARRDTQYF
v_call: TRBV20-1
j_call: TRBJ2-3
clone_size: -
d_call: -

cdr3_nt: TGTGTCAGCAGGCGCGGGGGGCCTTTAGATACGCAGTATTTT
cdr3_aa: CVSRRGGPLDTQYF
v_call: TRBV6-6
j_call: TRBJ2-3
clone_size: -
d_call: TRBD2

cdr3_nt: TGTGCCAGCAGCACTGGTAGCGTTATAGCCTACGAGCAGTACTTC
cdr3_aa: CASSTGSVIAYEQYF
v_call: TRBV3-1
j_call: TRBJ2-7
clone_size: -
d_call: -